This T cell receptor beta chain was identified in a study of long-term antiretroviral therapy in people with HIV. Sequencing used immunoSEQ v3.0 at survey level. The table came from immunoSEQ multiplex PCR; TCRdb's copy has only in-frame clones and leaves some out. The sample lists over 35,000 clones, 80% occurring once. The CDR3 runs 16 residues. V lost 4 bases and J lost 3; bases outside the gene matches: 7. Germline loops: CDR1 MNHEY, CDR2 SVGAGI. Remarks on this clone: Its cognate antigen is unknown.

Regarding the study as a whole: HIV repertoires spanned narrower CDR3 length ranges than controls.

The source material was unsorted PBMCs, sampled 3.4 years after starting antiretroviral therapy. This clonotype was sampled from a man under 40 with HIV. The chain combines TRBV6-5 with TRBJ2-2, with 8 bases matching TRBD1. CDR3 bases: TGTGCCAGCAGTTTCGGACAGGGTCACGACACCGGGGAGCTGTTTTTT. This codes for CASSFGQGHDTGELFF.